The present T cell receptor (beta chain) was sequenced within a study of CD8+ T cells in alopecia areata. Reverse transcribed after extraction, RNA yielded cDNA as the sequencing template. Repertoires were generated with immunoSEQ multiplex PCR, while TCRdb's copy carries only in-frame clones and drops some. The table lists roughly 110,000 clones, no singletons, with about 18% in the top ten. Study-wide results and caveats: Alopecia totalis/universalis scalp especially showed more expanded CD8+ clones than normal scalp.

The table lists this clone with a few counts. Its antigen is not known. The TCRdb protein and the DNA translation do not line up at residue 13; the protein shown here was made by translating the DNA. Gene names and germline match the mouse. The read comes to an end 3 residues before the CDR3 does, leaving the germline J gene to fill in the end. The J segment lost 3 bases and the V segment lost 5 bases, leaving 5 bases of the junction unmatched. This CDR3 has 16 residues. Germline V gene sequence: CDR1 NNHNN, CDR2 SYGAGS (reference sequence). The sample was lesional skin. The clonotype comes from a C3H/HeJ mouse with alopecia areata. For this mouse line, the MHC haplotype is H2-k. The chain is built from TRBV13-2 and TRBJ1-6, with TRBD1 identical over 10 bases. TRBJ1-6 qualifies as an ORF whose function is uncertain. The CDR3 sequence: CASGPGTGVYNSPLYF. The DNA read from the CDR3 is TGTGCCAGCGGCCCCGGGACAGGGGTCTATAATTCGCCC.